Shown below are 30 T cell receptor beta chains from a single sample sequenced in a study of shared clonotypes between healthy human individuals. Clones were sequenced by immunoSEQ multiplex PCR, and TCRdb holds only the in-frame ones, with some missing. Of some 980,000 clones in the sample, 70% to 85% are singletons; the top ten hold over 1.3%. Sequencing was carried out using memory CD4+ T cells sorted from blood. Subset specified: CD45RA-negative fraction. The receptors were sampled from a man aged 18 to 30 in good health.

Details on this clone: Other DNA sequences from this sample encode an identical CDR3 as well. The genes are TRBV5-4 and TRBJ2-3, with D tentatively TRBD2 (6 bases). The CDR3 contains 16 residues. Looked up from germline, CDR1 is SGHNT and CDR2 is YYREEE (reference sequence). Trimming took 4 bases from V and 0 from J, leaving 15 bases between them. The CDR3 DNA sequence: TGTGCCAGCAGCCTTAAACTAGCAGCTAGCACAGATACGCAGTATTTT. This sequence encodes CASSLKLAASTDTQYF.

The chain is built from TRBV13 and TRBJ1-4; D is unresolved. This CDR3 has 13 residues. With 5 bases removed from V and 7 bases from J, the gap between germline ends came to 11 bases. Germline lookup yields CDR1 PRHDT and CDR2 FYEKMQ (reference sequence). CDR3 sequence (DNA): TGTGCCAGCAGCCGGGGAGTAGGTGAAAAACTGTTTTTT. It encodes CASSRGVGEKLFF.

This CDR3 reads CASTSLTGGNTIYF. The DNA for the CDR3 is TGTGCCAGCACCTCCCTAACCGGCGGAAACACCATATATTTT. The chain couples TRBV6-5 to TRBJ1-3, with D uncertain. The CDR3 is made up of 14 amino acids. Trimming stripped 7 bases from V and 4 bases from J, with 14 bases between. Germline V gives CDR1 MNHEY, CDR2 SVGAGI.

The CDR3 coding sequence is TGTGCCAGCAGCTTAGTTCCGGGGGGGGCCACCGGGGAGCTGTTTTTT. Translating gives CASSLVPGGATGELFF. The rearrangement joins TRBV7-2 to TRBJ2-2, with 8 nucleotides matching TRBD2. After removal of 1 base from V and 4 bases from J, the junction contained 5 bases not matched to a gene. The germline gives CDR1 SGHTA, CDR2 FQGNSA. The CDR3 contains 16 residues.

The chain is built from TRBV21-1 and TRBJ1-2; the table assigns TRBD1, which was not confirmed against the DNA. TRBV21-1 is reported as a pseudogene. The CDR3 contains 15 residues. The CDR3 loop is CASSTDRGRNYGYTF. For the CDR3, the DNA is TGTGCCAGCAGCACTGACAGGGGGCGAAACTATGGCTACACCTTC.

This clone turned up a few times. The chain combines TRBV7-2 with TRBJ1-6, with a possible D match to TRBD1 (5 bases). Germline values: CDR1 SGHTA, CDR2 FQGNSA. The CDR3 spans 16 residues. With 1 base removed from V and 7 bases from J, the gap between germline ends came to 14 bases. In nucleotides, the CDR3 is TGTGCCAGCAGCTTAGATTCCGGGACTGCGAATTCACCCCTCCACTTT. It yields the protein CASSLDSGTANSPLHF.

The table lists this clone with a few counts. The chain uses TRBV30 and TRBJ1-5, with a possible D match to TRBD1 (5 bases). The CDR3 length is 14 residues. CDR1 and CDR2 from the germline V gene are GTSNPN and SVGIG (reference sequence). V gave up 1 base and J gave up 3 bases, with 10 bases separating them. The CDR3 loop is CAWSATAVNQPQHF. The CDR3 DNA reads TGTGCCTGGAGTGCGACAGCTGTCAATCAGCCCCAGCATTTT.

This rearrangement joins TRBV7-2 to TRBJ2-7, with a possible D match to TRBD1 (6 bases). V was pared by 1 base and J by 3 bases, with 10 bases between. CDR3 length: 14 residues. Germline-derived CDR1 and CDR2 are SGHTA and FQGNSA. CDR3: CASSLVHRDYEQYF. DNA for the CDR3: TGTGCCAGCAGCTTAGTCCACAGGGACTACGAGCAGTACTTC. Full variable domain (outside the CDR3, taken from reference TRBV7-2 and TRBJ2-7): GAGVSQSPSNKVTEKGKDVELRCDPISGHTALYWYRQSLGQGLEFLIYFQGNSAPDKSGLPSDRFSAERTGGSVSTLTIQRTQQEDSAVYLCASSLVHRDYEQYFGPGTRLTVT.

This sequence joins TRBV12-2 and TRBJ1-1; the table's D gene call, TRBD1, was not cross checked with the DNA. TRBV12-2 is an annotated pseudogene. The CDR3 length is 21 residues. The CDR3, as DNA: TGTGCAAGTCGCCCAATCCAGGGCAGGGTCGAACGGTTTGGGTTGAACACTGAAGCTTTCTTT. This encodes CASRPIQGRVERFGLNTEAFF.

V gene TRBV7-8 combines with J gene TRBJ1-4; D unclear. The CDR3 is made up of 15 amino acids. V lost 2 bases to trimming and J lost 3 bases, with 10 bases between them. CDR1 is SGHVS, CDR2 FQNEAQ, per germline. CDR3 nucleotide sequence: TGTGCCAGCAGCTTATTGGCCAGTTCTAATGAAAAACTGTTTTTT. Residues: CASSLLASSNEKLFF.

CDR3 in DNA: TGTGCCAGCAGGATGGGCATGGGTGAGCGCGTGACCCAGTACTTC. Its protein is CASRMGMGERVTQYF. The chain employs TRBV7-2 and TRBJ2-5, with D unresolved. The CDR3 runs to 15 residues. V was pared by 6 bases and J by 7 bases, with 21 bases between. The germline V gene has CDR1 SGHTA and CDR2 FQGNSA. Variable domain in full (rest from reference TRBV7-2 and TRBJ2-5): GAGVSQSPSNKVTEKGKDVELRCDPISGHTALYWYRQSLGQGLEFLIYFQGNSAPDKSGLPSDRFSAERTGGSVSTLTIQRTQQEDSAVYLCASRMGMGERVTQYFGPGTRLLVL.

CDR3 in amino acids: CASGNPQGDPTHQETQYF. In nucleotides, the CDR3 is TGTGCCAGCGGGAATCCACAGGGCGACCCAACCCATCAAGAGACCCAGTACTTC. This chain links TRBV9 with TRBJ2-5, with D maybe TRBD1 (6 bases). V was clipped by 7 bases and J by 2 bases, with 27 bases between them. Germline loops: CDR1 SGDLS, CDR2 YYNGEE. CDR3 length: 18 residues.

The rearrangement joins TRBV9 to TRBJ2-7, with 13 bases identical to TRBD2. The CDR3 length is 14 residues. The germline V gene encodes CDR1 SGDLS and CDR2 YYNGEE. After removal of 3 bases from V and 6 bases from J, the junction contained 3 bases not matched to a gene. The CDR3 protein is CASSGTSGSPEQYF. The CDR3 nucleotides are TGTGCCAGCAGCGGGACTAGCGGGAGTCCCGAGCAGTACTTC.

V gene TRBV7-2 combines with J gene TRBJ1-1, with 8 positions matching TRBD1. The junction had 2 bases not matched to a gene; V was cut back by 1 base and J by 4 bases. Germline CDR1 reads SGHTA; CDR2 reads FQGNSA. This CDR3 is built from 14 residues. CDR3 sequence (DNA): TGTGCCAGCAGCTTAGAGGGGACAGGCACTGAAGCTTTCTTT. Amino acid sequence: CASSLEGTGTEAFF.

J is TRBJ1-1 and V is TRBV5-1; D is unresolved. The germline CDR1 and CDR2 sequences are SGHRS and YFSETQ. The CDR3 has 15 amino acids. The V gene lost 3 bases and the J gene lost 1 base, with 13 bases spanning the gap. DNA of the CDR3: TGCGCCAGCAGCTCAGACCTGTCGGGGAACACTGAAGCTTTCTTT. Translation: CASSSDLSGNTEAFF.

J is TRBJ1-4 and V is TRBV5-4; weak D call: TRBD1 (5 bases). V was pared by 4 bases and J by 0 bases, with 13 bases between. From germline, CDR1 is SGHNT and CDR2 YYREEE (reference sequence). The CDR3 covers 16 residues. CDR3 DNA sequence: TGTGCCAGCAGCCGAGGCCAGGGTGCAACTAATGAAAAACTGTTTTTT. It is translated as CASSRGQGATNEKLFF.

This chain uses TRBV5-1 with TRBJ2-2; D is undetermined. This CDR3 comprises 14 residues. The germline gives CDR1 SGHRS, CDR2 YFSETQ. Deletions cut 5 bases from V and 6 bases from J, with 14 bases between. The CDR3 here is CASRTEGNAGELFF. The CDR3 nucleotides read TGCGCCAGCAGGACCGAAGGGAATGCCGGGGAGCTGTTTTTT.

The chain's CDR3 is CASSLDPSGLASSYEQYF. The CDR3 region has the DNA TGTGCCAGCAGCTTAGATCCATCGGGACTAGCGTCCTCCTACGAGCAGTACTTC. The genes are TRBV11-2 and TRBJ2-7; 10 nucleotides match TRBD2. Germline CDR1 and CDR2: SGHAT and FQNNGV. Unmatched junction bases numbered 8, after V lost 0 bases and J lost 0 bases. The CDR3 consists of 18 residues.

The V and J genes are TRBV10-3 and TRBJ2-7, with 9 bases aligning to TRBD1. V trimming: 10 bases; J trimming: 2 bases; junction bases outside the gene matches: 9. CDR3 length: 14 residues. Per the germline V gene, CDR1 is ENHRY and CDR2 is SYGVKD. The CDR3 DNA sequence: TGTGCCACCAAAGTGACAGGGGGGACCTACGAGCAGTACTTC. Protein: CATKVTGGTYEQYF.

The rearrangement joins TRBV6-5 to TRBJ1-1; 7 bases align to TRBD1. Germline CDR1 and CDR2: MNHEY and SVGAGI. This CDR3 comprises 14 residues. V lost 6 bases, J lost 0 bases, and 4 bases stayed unmatched. The CDR3 nucleotides read TGTGCCAGCAGACCCACAGGGGTGAACACTGAAGCTTTCTTT. This gives the protein CASRPTGVNTEAFF.

This clone was seen only a few times. In DNA form, the CDR3 reads TGTGCCTGGAGTCCAGACAAGGGCGCCGAGCAGTACTTC. It encodes CAWSPDKGAEQYF. This sequence joins TRBV30 and TRBJ2-7; D is undetermined. Germline V CDR1 and CDR2: GTSNPN, SVGIG (reference sequence). The CDR3 covers 13 residues. V gave up 2 bases and J gave up 6 bases, with 14 bases separating them.

Concerning this clone: The likely explanation is a read error, given a far larger clone one base away. V and J are TRBV9 and TRBJ2-3, with TRBD2 identical over 13 bases. This CDR3 has 14 residues. The V and J ends lost 4 bases and 5 bases, in that order; junction bases with no gene match: 1. In germline, CDR1 is SGDLS, CDR2 YYNGEE. This CDR3 reads CASSTSGRGDTQYF. The DNA for the CDR3 is TGTGCCAGCAGCACTAGCGGGAGGGGAGATACGCAGTATTTT.

This chain connects TRBV30 to TRBJ1-3; D is undetermined. Deletions cut 1 base from V and 0 bases from J, with 10 bases between. Per germline, CDR1 GTSNPN and CDR2 SVGIG (reference sequence). The CDR3 covers 15 residues. CDR3 sequence reads: CAWSADSFSGNTIYF. Here the CDR3 DNA reads TGTGCCTGGAGTGCTGATTCCTTCTCTGGAAACACCATATATTTT. Full variable domain (missing parts from reference TRBV30 and TRBJ1-3): SQTIHQWPATLVQPVGSPLSLECTVEGTSNPNLYWYRQAAGRGLQLLFYSVGIGQISSEVPQNLSASRPQDRQFILSSKKLLLSDSGFYLCAWSADSFSGNTIYFGEGSWLTVV.

This chain uses TRBV5-1 with TRBJ2-7, with 7 bases aligning to TRBD2. Germline V gives CDR1 SGHRS, CDR2 YFSETQ. This CDR3 region has 15 residues. J lost 0 bases, V lost 7 bases, and 10 bases had no gene match. The CDR3 region is CASGLERGSSYEQYF. CDR3 bases: TGCGCCAGCGGACTTGAGCGGGGAAGCTCCTACGAGCAGTACTTC.

The chain carries TRBV5-8 and TRBJ1-1; D uncertain. V lost 0 bases, J lost 11 bases, and 11 bases lay in between. The CDR3 has 12 amino acids. CDR1 and CDR2 from the germline V gene are SGHTS and YDEGEE. CDR3 sequence (DNA): TGTGCCAGCAGCTTGGTTAGAGGGTTGGCTTTCTTT. Protein sequence: CASSLVRGLAFF.

The chain combines TRBV7-2 with TRBJ1-5, with unresolved D. The CDR3 sequence is 15 residues long. Trimming removed 1 base at V and 4 bases at J, with 11 bases between. Germline V lookup: CDR1 SGHTA, CDR2 FQGNSA. This CDR3 is CASSLVPAINQPQHF. CDR3 DNA sequence: TGTGCCAGCAGCTTAGTTCCCGCGATAAATCAGCCCCAGCATTTT. The variable domain in full, completed from reference TRBV7-2 and TRBJ1-5, reads GAGVSQSPSNKVTEKGKDVELRCDPISGHTALYWYRQSLGQGLEFLIYFQGNSAPDKSGLPSDRFSAERTGGSVSTLTIQRTQQEDSAVYLCASSLVPAINQPQHFGDGTRLSIL.

The V call is TRBV28, the J call TRBJ1-6; 9 bases agree with TRBD1. The CDR3 covers 17 residues. The germline gives CDR1 MDHEN, CDR2 SYDVKM. J lost 3 bases, V lost 6 bases, and 9 bases had no gene match. The CDR3 region has the DNA TGTGCCAGCAGACCGGGACAGGGAGGAGGCTATAATTCACCCCTCCACTTT. This gives the protein CASRPGQGGGYNSPLHF.

The rearrangement joins TRBV5-6 to TRBJ1-3; 10 nucleotides match TRBD1. V lost 5 bases to trimming and J lost 2 bases; unmatched junction nucleotides: 7. Germline V gives CDR1 SGHDT, CDR2 YYEEEE. This CDR3 region has 16 residues. CDR3 sequence: CASSSTGGYAGNTIYF. Written as DNA, the CDR3 is TGTGCCAGCAGTTCGACAGGGGGCTATGCTGGAAACACCATATATTTT. The entire variable domain, with the rest obtained from reference TRBV5-6 and TRBJ1-3, is as follows: DAGVTQSPTHLIKTRGQQVTLRCSPKSGHDTVSWYQQALGQGPQFIFQYYEEEERQRGNFPDRFSGHQFPNYSSELNVNALLLGDSALYLCASSSTGGYAGNTIYFGEGSWLTVV.

V and J are TRBV7-9 and TRBJ1-6; D remains ambiguous. The CDR3 consists of 15 residues. V was shortened by 1 base and J by 9 bases, with 13 bases between the two germline ends. Germline lookup yields CDR1 SEHNR and CDR2 FQNEAQ (reference sequence). CDR3 DNA sequence: TGTGCCAGCAGCTTAGTGTCGGCGTTAGGTTCACCCCTCCACTTT. Its translation: CASSLVSALGSPLHF.

This rearrangement joins TRBV5-1 to TRBJ2-7, with 13 bases that match TRBD2. Germline V CDR1 and CDR2: SGHRS, YFSETQ. The CDR3 sequence is 14 residues long. V lost 4 bases, J lost 5 bases, and 3 bases stayed unmatched. CDR3 bases: TGCGCCAGCAGCCCCGGGACTAGCGGGAACGAGCAGTACTTC. This gives the protein CASSPGTSGNEQYF.